These 20 T cell receptor beta chains were sequenced from one sample in a study of early T cells in non-severe SARS-CoV-2 infection (dated by TCRdb to the early 2020s). The library was built by means of 5' RACE. This sample was sequenced with a NextSeq 500. TCRdb reran the public reads through fastp at Q25 and MiXCR, keeping productive beta chains. Duplicate CDR3 protein sequences are folded into a single record with the most common DNA and genes. This sample comprises fewer than 85,000 distinct CDR3 sequences, approximately 11% of them detected only once. The ten largest clones add up to more than 10% of the sample. The sample was whole blood, taken at baseline. Source of these receptors: an adult who was a healthcare worker with PCR-confirmed SARS-CoV-2 infection or an uninfected control (not recorded which).

This clonotype has only a few counts. The rearrangement joins TRBV19 to TRBJ2-1; no reliable D call. Germline V gene sequence: CDR1 LNHDA, CDR2 SQIVND (reference sequence). The V end lost 4 bases, the J end lost 0 bases, and 10 bases lay between the germline ends. There are 15 residues in the CDR3. This chain's CDR3 is CASSKSGSSYNEQFF. CDR3 in DNA: TGTGCCAGTAGTAAATCAGGATCCTCCTACAATGAGCAGTTCTTC.

This clonotype showed up many times. This chain uses TRBV7-9 with TRBJ2-5; D is ambiguous. Germline CDR1 SEHNR, CDR2 FQNEAQ (reference sequence). V lost 2 bases to trimming and J lost 5 bases, with 15 bases between them. This CDR3 region has 15 residues. DNA of the CDR3: TGTGCCAGCAGCTTATCCCCCGACCTTGTGGAGACCCAGTACTTC. Protein sequence: CASSLSPDLVETQYF.

This chain joins TRBV3-1 and TRBJ2-7, with no clear D. Trimming left V 3 bases short and J 1 base short, with 10 bases between. The CDR3 contains 14 residues. Germline lookup yields CDR1 LGHDT and CDR2 YNNKEL (reference sequence). The CDR3 reads CASSHRTRSYEQYF. DNA for the CDR3: TGTGCCAGCAGCCATCGTACCAGATCCTACGAGCAGTACTTC.

This clonotype was detected only a few times. The chain is built from TRBV6-6 and TRBJ1-1, with a weak D call TRBD1 (5 bases). V lost 2 bases to trimming and J lost 1 base, with 14 bases between them. CDR1 and CDR2 from the germline V gene are MNHNY and SVGAGI (reference sequence). The CDR3 consists of 16 residues. The CDR3 DNA sequence: TGTGCCAGCAGTTACAGGGACCTGATTCAGAACACTGAAGCTTTCTTT. Its translation: CASSYRDLIQNTEAFF.

Ten or more counts support this clonotype. The chain has TRBV7-9 and TRBJ2-5, with a tentative D call TRBD2 (5 bases). The CDR3 loop spans 14 amino acids. CDR1 is SEHNR and CDR2 is FQNEAQ in the germline V gene (reference sequence). V lost 4 bases and J lost 2, with 11 bases in between. The CDR3 DNA is TGTGCCAGCAGCTCAGAGGACTTTCAAGAGACCCAGTACTTC. Encoded protein: CASSSEDFQETQYF.

This clonotype showed up just a few times. This chain uses TRBV29-1 with TRBJ2-7, with D perhaps matching TRBD1 (6 bases). The V gene lost 7 bases and the J gene lost 3 bases, with 13 bases spanning the gap. The CDR3 totals 12 residues. Germline V lookup: CDR1 SQVTM, CDR2 ANQGSEA. CDR3 bases: TGCAGCGCGGGACACGGACTCTACGAGCAGTACTTC. Protein product: CSAGHGLYEQYF.

This clonotype was observed a handful of times. The V and J genes are TRBV7-3 and TRBJ1-2, with 7 bases fitting TRBD1. V gave up 6 bases and J gave up 5 bases; unmatched junction bases: 6. CDR3 size: 13 residues. Germline CDR1 is SGHTA and CDR2 is FQGTGA. The CDR3 reads CASRRGHGYGYTF. The DNA of the CDR3 is TGTGCCAGCAGGAGGGGGCATGGATATGGCTACACCTTC.

This clonotype was counted a few times. This chain joins TRBV7-3 and TRBJ2-1, with 9 bases lining up with TRBD1. V lost 4 bases to trimming and J lost 5 bases; unmatched junction nucleotides: 9. The CDR3 sequence is 16 residues long. CDR1 and CDR2 from the germline V gene are SGHTA and FQGTGA. CDR3 DNA sequence: TGTGCCAGCAGCTCCTCCGGGACAGGGAGAAACAATGAGCAGTTCTTC. This sequence encodes CASSSSGTGRNNEQFF.

This chain links TRBV5-5 with TRBJ1-5; perhaps TRBD1 as D (5 bases). CDR1 SGHKS and CDR2 YYEKEE come from the germline V gene (reference sequence). V lost 1 base to trimming and J lost 5 bases, with 13 bases between them. The CDR3 consists of 15 residues. CDR3 residues: CASSLFGAGDQPQHF. The CDR3 DNA reads TGTGCCAGCAGCTTGTTCGGGGCGGGAGATCAGCCCCAGCATTTT.

This clonotype was detected only a few times. The V and J genes are TRBV2 and TRBJ2-1, with 9 bases matching TRBD1. The CDR3 covers 15 residues. V lost 10 bases, J lost 7 bases, and 14 bases stayed unmatched. Germline V gene lookup returns CDR1 SNHLY and CDR2 FYNNEI. The CDR3 DNA reads as TGTGCCACCAGGTCGGACAGGGGAACGGGTAATGAGCAGTTCTTC. It encodes CATRSDRGTGNEQFF.

Many counts were recorded for this clonotype. This chain joins TRBV7-6 and TRBJ2-3; no firm D call. The V end was cut by 0 bases, the J end by 5 bases, with 15 bases between. This CDR3 spans 16 amino acids. CDR1 and CDR2 (germline): SGHVS, FNYEAQ. The CDR3 nucleotides are TGTGCCAGCAGCTTAGCGCTGTACAGCGATGGAGATACGCAGTATTTT. Its translation is CASSLALYSDGDTQYF.

A few counts support this clonotype. This chain connects TRBV23-1 to TRBJ1-4, with TRBD1 identical over 8 bases. TRBV23-1 is an ORF, and what it does is uncertain. Losses at the gene ends were 6 bases for V and 4 bases for J; bases not matched to a gene: 13. This CDR3 has 17 residues. The CDR3 protein is CASSPRPRGPINEKLFF. The CDR3 DNA is TGCGCCAGCAGCCCTCGCCCCAGGGGGCCAATTAATGAAAAACTGTTTTTT.

This chain connects TRBV9 to TRBJ2-3; D possibly matches TRBD1 or TRBD2 (6 bases each). This CDR3 region has 17 residues. V gave up 7 bases and J gave up 2 bases, with 23 bases separating them. CDR1 is SGDLS and CDR2 is YYNGEE in the germline V gene. Here the CDR3 reads CASQPRSGALLTDTQYF. The CDR3 nucleotides are TGTGCCAGCCAACCGCGGTCGGGGGCTCTCCTCACAGATACGCAGTATTTT.

The count of this clonotype is one. The V gene is TRBV6-2 or TRBV6-3, the J gene TRBJ2-4, with D maybe TRBD1 (6 bases). The germline CDR1 and CDR2 sequences are MNHEY and SVGEGT. The V end lost 8 bases, the J end lost 11 bases, and 19 bases lay between the germline ends. This CDR3 is 13 amino acids long. CDR3: CASRSGRGYFQYF. In nucleotides, the CDR3 is TGTGCCAGCCGCTCGGGCAGGGGCTATTTTCAGTACTTC.

This clonotype was seen a handful of times. The V call is TRBV28, the J call TRBJ2-7; 7 bases map to TRBD1. V trimming: 3 bases; J trimming: 0 bases; junction bases outside the gene matches: 5. CDR3 length equals 15 residues. Germline CDR1 reads MDHEN; CDR2 reads SYDVKM. DNA of the CDR3: TGTGCCAGCAGTTTGTCCGGGACAGTCTCCTACGAGCAGTACTTC. Residues: CASSLSGTVSYEQYF.

CDR3 sequence reads: CASSPDAGSSSYEQYF. DNA for the CDR3: TGTGCCAGCTCACCGGACGCGGGTTCGAGCTCCTACGAGCAGTACTTC. The chain joins TRBV18 to TRBJ2-7; D is possibly TRBD2 (5 bases). The V gene's germline CDR1 is KGHSH and CDR2 LQKENI. The CDR3 length is 16 residues. Trimming took off 3 bases at V and 0 bases at J, with 15 bases between the two ends.

This clonotype was counted a few times. The chain uses TRBV14 and TRBJ2-1; tentatively, D is TRBD1 or TRBD2 (6 bases each). This CDR3 has 13 amino acids. The ends were cut back, 0 bases at V and 13 bases at J, with 13 bases in the middle. CDR1 and CDR2 (germline): SGHDN, FVKESK. The chain's CDR3 is CASSQDLAGTQFF. The CDR3 coding sequence is TGTGCCAGCAGCCAAGATCTGGCGGGGACACAGTTCTTC.

This clonotype was seen repeatedly, ten times or more. The J gene is TRBJ2-5, the V gene TRBV7-9; perhaps TRBD2 as D (5 bases). V lost 6 bases to trimming and J lost 10 bases, with 18 bases between them. Germline V lookup: CDR1 SEHNR, CDR2 FQNEAQ (reference sequence). The CDR3 is 13 residues long. CDR3 region: CASSLAVLAYQYF. The CDR3 DNA reads TGTGCCAGCAGTTTGGCGGTCCTAGCCTACCAGTACTTC.

The chain uses TRBV29-1 and TRBJ2-1, with D perhaps TRBD1 (6 bases). Trimming shortened V by 4 bases and J by 6 bases, and 16 bases separated the two germline ends. The germline gives CDR1 SQVTM, CDR2 ANQGSEA. The CDR3 consists of 14 residues. The CDR3 coding sequence is TGCAGCGTTGTGTCTGGGGTAGGGGGCAATGAGCAGTTCTTC. Translating it yields CSVVSGVGGNEQFF.

The gene calls are TRBV6-2 or TRBV6-3 and TRBJ2-1; 11 bases map to TRBD1. With 6 bases clipped from V and 9 bases from J, the junction kept 10 bases outside the gene matches. CDR1 MNHEY and CDR2 SVGEGT come from the germline V gene. CDR3 size: 15 residues. CDR3 region: CASRGDRGYHGEQFF. The CDR3 DNA sequence: TGTGCCAGCAGAGGGGACAGGGGGTATCATGGTGAGCAGTTCTTC.